The source of this TCR beta chain is a study of cytomegalovirus exposure and HLA in healthy donors. Points from the study as a whole: Indistinguishability led to the exclusion of some V segments, TRBV6-2 and TRBV6-3 included. In an earlier analysis, about 90% or about 30%: the productive usage of most TCR beta V segments. A further, later analysis showed that HLA-associated TCR beta chains (compared with equally common others) were more clonally expanded. In vitro experiments confirmed that three CMV-associated chains were specific for CMV antigens.

With regard to this clone: Its antigen is currently unknown.

Trimming at V came to 0 bases and at J to 5 bases, leaving 9 bases not matched to a gene. Germline lookup yields CDR1 LNHDA and CDR2 SQIVND (reference sequence). CDR3 size: 16 residues. 13 Jbeta primers and 60 Vbeta primers were used for the PCR. Using immunoSEQ multiplex PCR, the repertoire was profiled, and TCRdb retains in-frame clones only, with some absent. The sample has tens of thousands of clones; roughly 74% are singletons. The sequence was collected from a man under 40 in good health and CMV-seronegative. The specimen sequenced was PBMCs. The chain couples TRBV19 to TRBJ2-5; 7 positions match TRBD2. The DNA for the CDR3 is TGTGCCAGTAGTATAGAGGGTGCGGGAGTTTGGGAGACCCAGTACTTC. This codes for CASSIEGAGVWETQYF.